The 10 T cell receptor beta chains below come from one sample, sequenced in a study of human T cells and chemical hapten exposure. Time point meaning: patch test 1, 2 weeks after DPC sensitization. Treatment specified: therapeutic diphenylcyclopropenone sensitization with weekly scalp DPC. TCRdb called the RACE reads again in MiXCR, with one record for every CDR3 protein. The sample lists more than 90,000 distinct CDR3 sequences; roughly a tenth were seen once. Sample: whole blood, taken in connection with sensitization to the hapten diphenylcyclopropenone (DPC). The receptor set was obtained from a man in his forties with alopecia areata. Some clones in this sample may be carry-over from other donors' samples.

This clonotype occurred a few times. This rearrangement joins TRBV14 to TRBJ2-7, with D possibly called TRBD1 or TRBD2 (5 bases each). CDR1 SGHDN and CDR2 FVKESK come from the germline V gene. V was shortened by 4 bases and J by 0 bases, with 16 bases between the two germline ends. The length of the CDR3 is 16 residues. The CDR3 DNA is TGTGCCAGCAGCCCGAAGCCGGCAGGGAGCTCCTACGAGCAGTACTTC. It is translated as CASSPKPAGSSYEQYF.

This clonotype was observed at least ten times. The chain is built from TRBV10-3 and TRBJ2-7; D uncertain. Germline values: CDR1 ENHRY, CDR2 SYGVKD. The V and J ends lost 3 bases and 0 bases respectively, with 12 bases between them. The CDR3 covers 15 residues. CDR3 coding DNA: TGTGCCATCAGTGATAGTACTTCCAGCTCCTACGAGCAGTACTTC. Its protein is CAISDSTSSSYEQYF.

This clonotype showed up just a few times. The gene calls are TRBV3-1 and TRBJ2-7; 8 bases fit TRBD1. The trim removed 0 bases at V and 3 bases at J, leaving 10 bases unmatched. Germline CDR1 LGHDT, CDR2 YNNKEL (reference sequence). The CDR3 has 17 amino acids. CDR3 amino acids: CASSQEGQAEVVYEQYF. The DNA for the CDR3 is TGTGCCAGCAGCCAAGAGGGACAGGCTGAAGTTGTCTACGAGCAGTACTTC.

The CDR3 nucleotides read TGTGCCAGCAGCCAAGTAGCTGGGGGCAAGGGTGAGCAGTTCTTC. Amino acids: CASSQVAGGKGEQFF. This chain links TRBV14 with TRBJ2-1, with TRBD1 as a possible D gene (6 bases). CDR3 size: 15 residues. CDR1 and CDR2 (germline): SGHDN, FVKESK. V lost 1 base to trimming and J lost 9 bases, with 16 bases between them.

This clonotype has a handful of counts. The chain recombines TRBV20-1 with TRBJ2-1; D not certain. This CDR3 has 14 residues. Germline V gene lookup returns CDR1 DFQATT and CDR2 SNEGSKA (reference sequence). Trimming left V 3 bases short and J 1 base short, with 10 bases between. CDR3: CSARRFESYNEQFF. DNA of the CDR3: TGCAGTGCTAGGAGGTTTGAGTCCTACAATGAGCAGTTCTTC.

In regard to this clonotype: The junction and the germline gene differ at one end; a read error may be behind it. The CDR3 DNA reads TGCGCCAGCCAAGGGGCGCCACAAGAGACCCGGTACTTC. Amino acid sequence: CASQGAPQETRYF. The chain has TRBV5-1 and TRBJ2-5, with D maybe TRBD1 (5 bases). Germline V CDR1 and CDR2: SGHRS, YFSETQ. The CDR3 spans 13 residues.

This clonotype was seen repeatedly, ten times or more. The rearrangement uses TRBV20-1 and TRBJ1-5; 10 nucleotides line up with TRBD1. This CDR3 spans 16 amino acids. V dropped 2 bases and J dropped 4; count of bases not matched to a gene: 8. Germline CDR1 reads DFQATT; CDR2 reads SNEGSKA (reference sequence). CDR3 residues: CSARTGTGALNQPQHF. CDR3 sequence (DNA): TGCAGTGCTAGAACCGGGACAGGGGCTTTGAATCAGCCCCAGCATTTT.

This clonotype was found many times. The rearrangement links TRBV6-2 or TRBV6-3 to TRBJ2-1; tentatively, D is TRBD1 (6 bases). Trimming took off 4 bases at V and 2 bases at J, with 15 bases between the two ends. Germline V gene sequence: CDR1 MNHEY, CDR2 SVGEGT. CDR3 size: 16 residues. The DNA of the CDR3 is TGTGCCAGCAGTTCTAGACAGGTGGGAGCCTACAATGAGCAGTTCTTC. This sequence encodes CASSSRQVGAYNEQFF.

In its sample, this clonotype was seen a few times. The chain recombines TRBV6-6 with TRBJ2-5; TRBD2 might be the D (6 bases). The CDR3 contains 14 residues. V gave up 2 bases and J gave up 2 bases, with 9 bases separating them. Germline CDR1 is MNHNY and CDR2 is SVGAGI (reference sequence). This chain's CDR3 is CASSYGGDQETQYF. The CDR3 coding sequence is TGTGCCAGCAGTTACGGCGGGGATCAAGAGACCCAGTACTTC.

The chain employs TRBV6-2 or TRBV6-3 and TRBJ1-1; D is undetermined. Germline V gives CDR1 MNHEY, CDR2 SVGEGT. CDR3 length equals 12 residues. Trimming left V 2 bases short and J 7 bases short, with 8 bases between. This CDR3 is CASSYKSFEAFF. CDR3 DNA: TGTGCCAGCAGTTACAAGTCGTTTGAAGCTTTCTTT.